A single sample gave rise to the 9 T cell receptor beta chains below, sequenced in a study of blood T cell repertoires in COVID-19. The method was immunoSEQ multiplex PCR; TCRdb's version includes in-frame clones alone and lacks a portion of them. Of 140,000 to 150,000 clones in the sample, more than 75% were seen once. Specimen: peripheral blood. Receptors were obtained from a man in his sixties with acute or convalescent COVID-19.

Only a few counts were recorded for this clone. V is TRBV29-1 and J is TRBJ2-3; perhaps TRBD1 as D (5 bases). The CDR3 spans 17 residues. Trimming removed 2 bases at V and 0 bases at J, with 18 bases between. CDR1 SQVTM and CDR2 ANQGSEA come from the germline V gene. The CDR3 sequence is CSVESQGGDLSTDTQYF. Here the CDR3 DNA reads TGCAGCGTTGAATCGCAGGGCGGAGATCTCAGCACAGATACGCAGTATTTT.

The CDR3 bases are TGTGCCAGCAGTTACTCGGCAGGTGCCGCCTATGGCTACACCTTC. It is translated as CASSYSAGAAYGYTF. The J gene is TRBJ1-2, the V gene TRBV6-5, with D unclear. With 0 bases removed from V and 4 bases from J, the gap between germline ends came to 12 bases. CDR3 length: 15 amino acids. The germline V gene has CDR1 MNHEY and CDR2 SVGAGI.

This chain uses TRBV11-2 with TRBJ1-6, with no clear D. V shed 1 base and J shed 11 bases, with 15 bases lying between them. The CDR3 covers 15 residues. Germline CDR1 SGHAT, CDR2 FQNNGV. The CDR3 is CASSLGATGSAPLHF. The CDR3 coding sequence is TGTGCCAGCAGCTTAGGGGCTACGGGGTCGGCACCCCTCCACTTT.

In its sample, this clone was seen a few times. The chain couples TRBV28 to TRBJ1-2; TRBD1 is a possible D gene (5 bases). The CDR3 extends over 12 amino acids. With 3 bases removed from V and 8 bases from J, the gap between germline ends came to 10 bases. Germline V lookup: CDR1 MDHEN, CDR2 SYDVKM. The CDR3 is CASSFPDTGYTF. The CDR3 nucleotides are TGTGCCAGCAGTTTCCCGGACACCGGCTACACCTTC.

This clone has just one count. This sequence joins TRBV3-1 (or the pseudogene TRBV3-2) and TRBJ2-7; a weak D match, TRBD1 (6 bases). V was pared by 1 base and J by 3 bases, with 13 bases between. Germline V gives CDR1 LGHDT, CDR2 YNNKEL (reference sequence). The CDR3 is 15 amino acids. The CDR3 protein is CASSQVAGVGYEQYF. The CDR3 nucleotides are TGTGCCAGCAGCCAAGTTGCAGGGGTTGGCTACGAGCAGTACTTC.

This chain uses TRBV28 with TRBJ1-2; D gene unclear. The CDR3 is made up of 15 amino acids. V was cut by 3 bases and J by 8 bases, with 19 bases left in between. Germline V gives CDR1 MDHEN, CDR2 SYDVKM. The CDR3 protein is CASSFFGLSSWGYTF. In nucleotides, the CDR3 is TGTGCCAGCAGTTTCTTCGGGTTATCTAGTTGGGGCTACACCTTC.

The chain is built from TRBV27 and TRBJ2-3; 11 positions agree with TRBD2. With V trimmed by 5 bases and J by 0 bases, 13 bases remained unmatched. Germline V lookup: CDR1 MNHEY, CDR2 SMNVEV (reference sequence). The CDR3 totals 19 residues. CDR3: CASSPYPGRTSGSTDTQYF. The CDR3, as DNA: TGTGCCAGCAGTCCCTATCCCGGGCGGACTAGCGGGAGCACAGATACGCAGTATTTT.

This chain links TRBV18 with TRBJ2-5, with D tentatively TRBD2 (6 bases). The CDR3 sequence is 15 residues long. The germline V gene has CDR1 KGHSH and CDR2 LQKENI. The V gene lost 3 bases and the J gene lost 5 bases, with 16 bases spanning the gap. The DNA for the CDR3 is TGTGCCAGCTCACCGGAGGGACGAAGGCGGGAGACCCAGTACTTC. It yields the protein CASSPEGRRRETQYF.

The chain combines TRBV11-3 with TRBJ2-3; no definite D call. Trimming pared 1 base from V and 11 bases from J, leaving 7 bases between. The CDR3 has 11 residues. Looked up from germline, CDR1 is SGHNT and CDR2 is YENEEA. This CDR3 reads CASSLGEEQYF. In nucleotides, the CDR3 is TGTGCCAGCAGCTTAGGAGAGGAGCAGTATTTT. The full variable domain, its missing parts supplied by reference TRBV11-3 and TRBJ2-3, is EAGVVQSPRYKIIEKKQPVAFWCNPISGHNTLYWYLQNLGQGPELLIRYENEEAVDDSQLPKDRFSAERLKGVDSTLKIQPAELGDSAVYLCASSLGEEQYFGPGTRLTVL.